This T cell receptor (beta chain) was sequenced during a study of CD4 T cells in relation to SARS-CoV-2 and coronaviruses. Study overall: Negative control cultures got HIV-1 Nef peptides or no peptide.

CD4+ T cells from unexposed donors were obtained before the COVID-19 pandemic (2011-2018). The cells were cultured for 9 to 11 days before CD4+ T cells were isolated. Cells permitting, SARS-CoV-2 S/N and four cold-coronavirus spikes were tested on unexposed-donor CD4+ T cells. Cultures received half-medium IL-2 refreshes on days 3 and 7. Points from the study as a whole: The cross-reactivity analysis covered only spike protein, not other viral proteins.

Note on this clone: Its antigen is unidentified.

Measured with immunoSEQ multiplex PCR; TCRdb has only the in-frame clones, and not every one. The sample carries around 25,000 clones, over 65% recorded once. The CDR3 totals 16 residues. Germline CDR1 MGHDK, CDR2 SYGVNS. V lost 2 bases, J lost 2 bases, and 2 bases stayed unmatched. The TCR comes from a human donor in good health. Specimen: CD4+ T cells from PBMCs, cultured in vitro. The chain uses TRBV25-1 and TRBJ2-7; 14 bases are a match to TRBD2. Here the CDR3 DNA reads TGTGCCAGCAGTGAACAGGGACTAGCGGGAGCCTACGAGCAGTACTTC. It specifies CASSEQGLAGAYEQYF.